The 25 T cell receptor beta chains presented below share a single source sample, sequenced in a study of cytotoxic CD8 clonotypes in ibrutinib-treated CLL. Clones were read by immunoSEQ multiplex PCR, and TCRdb kept only the in-frame ones, dropping some. The data hold 250,000 to 350,000 clones, with 76% observed a single time. The sequences come from PBMCs, collected at disease progression, from a patient treated with ibrutinib. The receptors here all came from a human donor with chronic lymphocytic leukemia.

The chain is built from TRBV28 and TRBJ2-7, with 7 bases that match TRBD2. The CDR3 sequence is 12 residues long. The trim removed 5 bases at V and 6 bases at J, leaving 4 bases unmatched. From germline, CDR1 is MDHEN and CDR2 SYDVKM. The CDR3 protein is CASSPGLGEQYF. The CDR3 DNA follows: TGTGCCAGCAGTCCCGGACTAGGCGAGCAGTACTTC.

The rearrangement uses TRBV10-3 and TRBJ2-5; maybe TRBD1 (5 bases). V lost 4 bases, J lost 1 base, and 7 bases lay in between. There are 13 residues in the CDR3. Per germline, CDR1 ENHRY and CDR2 SYGVKD. The CDR3 protein is CAISGDSQETQYF. DNA of the CDR3: TGTGCCATCAGTGGCGACAGCCAAGAGACCCAGTACTTC.

The rearrangement joins TRBV23-1 to TRBJ2-2; 8 bases are shared with TRBD2. TRBV23-1 is identified as an open reading frame with a role that is uncertain. J lost 2 bases, V lost 6 bases, and 8 bases had no gene match. This CDR3 has 16 residues. The CDR3 region is CASRFSSGPNTGELFF. CDR3 in DNA: TGCGCCAGCAGATTCTCTAGCGGGCCTAACACCGGGGAGCTGTTTTTT.

The chain has TRBV18 and TRBJ1-1, with D perhaps TRBD1 (5 bases). Per the germline V gene, CDR1 is KGHSH and CDR2 is LQKENI. This CDR3 comprises 14 residues. V was pared by 2 bases and J by 8 bases, with 15 bases between. The CDR3: CASSPASGSREAFF. The CDR3 coding sequence is TGTGCCAGCTCACCAGCATCAGGGTCTAGAGAAGCTTTCTTT. The variable domain in full, with the rest retrieved from reference TRBV18 and TRBJ1-1, is NAGVMQNPRHLVRRRGQEARLRCSPMKGHSHVYWYRQLPEEGLKFMVYLQKENIIDESGMPKERFSAEFPKEGPSILRIQQVVRGDSAAYFCASSPASGSREAFFGQGTRLTVV.

In its sample, this clone was seen a few times. The V gene is TRBV6-1, the J gene TRBJ1-2; TRBD1 is a possible D gene (5 bases). Per the germline V gene, CDR1 is MNHNS and CDR2 is SASEGT. V gave up 7 bases and J gave up 0 bases, with 12 bases separating them. The CDR3 length is 14 residues. As DNA, the CDR3 is TGTGCCAGCACTGGGGACGGTCCTAACTATGGCTACACCTTC. Its translation: CASTGDGPNYGYTF.

The chain couples TRBV6-6 to TRBJ1-5; no clear D. Germline CDR1 and CDR2: MNHNY and SVGAGI (reference sequence). The CDR3 runs 14 residues. Trimming pared 6 bases from V and 6 bases from J, leaving 15 bases between. The CDR3 nucleotides are TGTGCCAGCAGCCCTTACGCCCGGGCTCAGCCCCAGCATTTT. Translated: CASSPYARAQPQHF.

This clone has a single count. The chain recombines TRBV6-5 with TRBJ1-5; the D is unclear. Trimming shortened V by 0 bases and J by 0 bases, and 6 bases separated the two germline ends. The CDR3 is 15 residues long. Germline V gene sequence: CDR1 MNHEY, CDR2 SVGAGI. The CDR3 coding sequence is TGTGCCAGCAGTTACTCGGCAGGTAGCAATCAGCCCCAGCATTTT. Amino acid sequence: CASSYSAGSNQPQHF.

This clone occurred a few times. V usage is TRBV5-8 and J usage is TRBJ1-1, with D perhaps TRBD1 (5 bases). The CDR3 length is 14 residues. V was shortened by 4 bases and J by 6 bases, with 16 bases between the two germline ends. Germline CDR1 SGHTS, CDR2 YDEGEE. CDR3: CASSRVRGVAEAFF. The CDR3 coding sequence is TGTGCCAGCAGCCGGGTCCGGGGGGTGGCTGAAGCTTTCTTT.

The chain has TRBV19 and TRBJ2-1; D ambiguous. CDR1 is LNHDA and CDR2 is SQIVND in the germline V gene (reference sequence). Trimming left V 3 bases short and J 6 bases short, with 9 bases between. The CDR3 is made up of 13 amino acids. This chain's CDR3 is CASSIGVTNEQFF. The CDR3 DNA follows: TGTGCCAGTAGTATCGGAGTGACCAATGAGCAGTTCTTC.

The genes are TRBV6-6 and TRBJ1-3, with D uncertain. This CDR3 comprises 15 residues. Trimming stripped 5 bases from V and 0 bases from J, with 11 bases between. CDR1 and CDR2 (germline): MNHNY, SVGAGI (reference sequence). The CDR3 coding sequence is TGTGCCAGCAGTAAGAGACCGAACTCTGGAAACACCATATATTTT. Protein product: CASSKRPNSGNTIYF.

The rearrangement uses TRBV7-6 and TRBJ1-6, with D hard to call. Germline loops: CDR1 SGHVS, CDR2 FNYEAQ. The CDR3 extends over 17 amino acids. V lost 4 bases and J lost 3, with 16 bases in between. The CDR3 DNA follows: TGTGCCAGCAGCTGCCATCAGGACGGCCACTATAATTCACCCCTCCACTTT. It encodes CASSCHQDGHYNSPLHF.

The CDR3 region has the DNA TGTGCCAGCAGCTTAGTTCGACTAGTGGAGACCCAGTACTTC. Its translation is CASSLVRLVETQYF. This rearrangement joins TRBV7-8 to TRBJ2-5, with a possible D match to TRBD2 (6 bases). CDR3 size: 14 residues. V was trimmed by 1 base and J by 5 bases, leaving 11 bases between them. Looked up from germline, CDR1 is SGHVS and CDR2 is FQNEAQ.

V usage is TRBV7-2 and J usage is TRBJ1-2; 8 positions agree with TRBD1. Germline CDR1 reads SGHTA; CDR2 reads FQGNSA. CDR3 length: 15 amino acids. J gave up 5 bases and V 5 bases, and 10 bases lay outside the gene matches. CDR3 sequence: CASSPLRTGLYGYTF. CDR3 coding DNA: TGTGCCAGCAGCCCACTCCGGACAGGGTTGTATGGCTACACCTTC.

Points on this clone: No DNA is shown, since the ends of the CDR3 on it are uncertain; the CDR3 is the one TCRdb lists. CDR3 amino acids: CASRDFGAGELFF. The rearrangement uses TRBV9 and TRBJ2-2; the DNA was not compared with TRBD2, the D call given in the table. Germline lookup yields CDR1 SGDLS and CDR2 YYNGEE. The CDR3 sequence runs 13 residues, both termini included.

This clone was recorded a few times. The chain combines TRBV10-3 with TRBJ2-7; 9 bases line up with TRBD1. CDR1 and CDR2 (germline): ENHRY, SYGVKD. This CDR3 has 13 amino acids. The junction had 5 bases not matched to a gene; V was cut back by 10 bases and J by 1 base. DNA of the CDR3: TGTGCCAGCACAGGGGGCCATTCCTACGAGCAGTACTTC. Protein: CASTGGHSYEQYF.

The count of this clone is one. The chain links TRBV5-6 to TRBJ2-7; 9 bases match TRBD1. This CDR3 contains 16 residues. Germline-derived CDR1 and CDR2 are SGHDT and YYEEEE. The ends lost 4 bases at V and 2 bases at J; junction bases unmatched: 10. CDR3 loop: CASSQGQGFGPYEQYF. CDR3 in DNA: TGTGCCAGCAGCCAAGGACAGGGGTTCGGTCCCTACGAGCAGTACTTC.

V usage is TRBV4-3 and J usage is TRBJ1-2; D is unresolved. The CDR3 contains 13 residues. V lost 2 bases and J 4 bases, leaving 8 bases between the germline ends. CDR1 is LGHNA and CDR2 is YSLEER in the germline V gene. The DNA for the CDR3 is TGCGCCAGCAGCCAACGCGGCGGCTATGGCTACACCTTC. Its translation: CASSQRGGYGYTF.

This chain connects TRBV9 to TRBJ2-3, with TRBD2 matching 12 bases. This CDR3 is built from 15 residues. V was pared by 0 bases and J by 5 bases, with 1 base of the junction left unmatched. The germline CDR1 and CDR2 sequences are SGDLS and YYNGEE. CDR3 sequence: CASSVGLAGVDTQYF. In DNA, the CDR3 is TGTGCCAGCAGCGTAGGACTAGCGGGGGTAGATACGCAGTATTTT.

The sample holds a few counts of this clone. This rearrangement joins TRBV5-1 to TRBJ2-1; D is possibly TRBD1 or TRBD2 (5 bases each). With 3 bases removed from V and 2 bases from J, the gap between germline ends came to 9 bases. The CDR3 consists of 14 residues. Germline CDR1 reads SGHRS; CDR2 reads YFSETQ. The CDR3 loop is CASSYGTTYNEQFF. The CDR3 DNA reads as TGCGCCAGCAGCTACGGGACGACCTACAATGAGCAGTTCTTC.

This clone has a handful of counts. This chain connects TRBV5-1 to TRBJ2-7; 7 nucleotides align to TRBD1. In germline, CDR1 is SGHRS, CDR2 YFSETQ. J gave up 2 bases and V 2 bases, and 1 base lay outside the gene matches. The CDR3 extends over 13 amino acids. As DNA, the CDR3 is TGCGCCAGCAGCTTCAGGGGGACCTACGAGCAGTACTTC. Encoded protein: CASSFRGTYEQYF.

The gene calls are TRBV6-4 and TRBJ2-3, with TRBD1 as a possible D gene (6 bases). Germline V gives CDR1 MRHNA, CDR2 SNTAGT. The length of the CDR3 is 15 residues. The V gene lost 1 base and the J gene lost 5 bases, with 13 bases spanning the gap. The CDR3 is CASSDFPTGRDTQYF. Written as DNA, the CDR3 is TGTGCCAGCAGTGACTTCCCGACAGGTAGAGATACGCAGTATTTT.

This chain connects TRBV5-1 to TRBJ1-6; the D gene is possibly TRBD1 (6 bases). V gave up 4 bases and J gave up 3 bases, with 17 bases separating them. Germline CDR1 is SGHRS and CDR2 is YFSETQ. The CDR3 length is 17 residues. CDR3 nucleotides: TGCGCCAGCAGCCCTATGGACAGTACCATCTATAATTCACCCCTCCACTTT. Amino acids: CASSPMDSTIYNSPLHF. The full variable domain, completed using reference TRBV5-1 and TRBJ1-6, is KAGVTQTPRYLIKTRGQQVTLSCSPISGHRSVSWYQQTPGQGLQFLFEYFSETQRNKGNFPGRFSGRQFSNSRSEMNVSTLELGDSALYLCASSPMDSTIYNSPLHFGNGTRLTVT.

Comment on this clone: Other nucleotide sequences from this sample produce the same CDR3. This chain joins TRBV10-3 and TRBJ2-3; D may be TRBD1 or TRBD2 (5 bases each). The germline CDR1 and CDR2 sequences are ENHRY and SYGVKD. V gave up 4 bases and J gave up 4 bases, with 9 bases separating them. This CDR3 region has 13 residues. The CDR3: CAISGGGADTQYF. CDR3 bases: TGTGCCATCAGTGGTGGGGGTGCAGATACGCAGTATTTT.

This chain links TRBV7-8 with TRBJ2-7, with TRBD1 matching 8 bases. This CDR3 region has 14 residues. Looked up from germline, CDR1 is SGHVS and CDR2 is FQNEAQ. Losses at the gene ends were 6 bases for V and 2 bases for J; bases not matched to a gene: 6. As DNA, the CDR3 is TGTGCCAGCAGGTTGACAGGGGCTACCTACGAGCAGTACTTC. This gives the protein CASRLTGATYEQYF. The variable domain in full, with the rest retrieved from reference TRBV7-8 and TRBJ2-7, is GAGVSQSPRYKVAKRGQDVALRCDPISGHVSLFWYQQALGQGPEFLTYFQNEAQLDKSGLPSDRFFAERPEGSVSTLKIQRTQQEDSAVYLCASRLTGATYEQYFGPGTRLTVT.

The chain uses TRBV18 and TRBJ1-2; D is unresolved. Germline lookup yields CDR1 KGHSH and CDR2 LQKENI. This CDR3 is built from 14 residues. The V gene lost 1 base and the J gene lost 3 bases, with 9 bases spanning the gap. The CDR3 spells CASSPRQVDYGYTF. CDR3 DNA: TGTGCCAGCTCACCACGACAAGTTGACTATGGCTACACCTTC.